The clone carrying this TCR beta chain is a singleton in its sample. The assay was immunoSEQ multiplex PCR, and TCRdb's table has in-frame clones only and misses some. The data contain roughly 230,000 clones, around 84% of them singletons. The data are from a study of blood T cell repertoires in COVID-19. Sequencing was performed on peripheral blood. The sequence was collected from a man aged 35-49 years with acute or convalescent COVID-19.

CDR3 sequence (DNA): TGCGCCAGCAGGGACAGTCGAGTATCCCAGCCCCAGCATTTT. The encoded protein is CASRDSRVSQPQHF. This rearrangement joins TRBV10-1 to TRBJ1-5, with D perhaps TRBD1 (6 bases). Germline loops: CDR1 WNHNN, CDR2 SYGVQD (reference sequence). Trimming pared 6 bases from V and 7 bases from J, leaving 16 bases between. The CDR3 covers 14 residues.